This TCR beta chain was sequenced in a study of blood T cell repertoires in COVID-19. The overall study: Some COVID-19 samples were acute and others convalescent; all came from the United States, Italy and Spain.

Per germline, CDR1 MDHEN and CDR2 SYDVKM. V lost 10 bases to trimming and J lost 6 bases; unmatched junction nucleotides: 8. CDR3 length equals 14 residues. Donors were grouped by their self-reported clinical history. As processed by the authors: Using reference gene primer amplification, nucleated cell counts were estimated. This table comes from immunoSEQ multiplex PCR, and its TCRdb copy is limited to in-frame clones, with some not included. That table is the source of V, J and clone size, and D and trimming were worked out from the DNA. Counted here are 300,000 or so clones, roughly 89% occurring once; the ten biggest clones make up under 3%.

What was sequenced was PBMCs or T cells enriched from blood (not recorded which). The receptor's source is a woman in her forties or fifties who had been exposed to COVID-19. The gene calls are TRBV28 and TRBJ2-2, with 10 bases matching TRBD1. The CDR3 sequence is CATMTGGASGELFF. Written as DNA, the CDR3 is TGTGCCACCATGACAGGGGGCGCTTCCGGGGAGCTGTTTTTT.